Listed below are T cell receptor beta chains from one sample, sequenced in a study of blood T cell repertoires in COVID-19. TCRdb keeps only in-frame clones here, not all; method: immunoSEQ multiplex PCR. This sample has about 230,000 clones, with less than 90% found just once. The sample consisted of peripheral blood. All receptors come from a woman in her sixties or seventies with active or convalescent COVID-19. The CDR3 runs from the conserved cysteine through the conserved F or W. D genes are given only for firm matches. Some rows mark clone size as missing; the rest say once, few, many or name a class of expanded clone.

TRBV28	TRBJ1-2	NA	NA	TGTGCCAGCAGTGTCTCTAACTATGGCTACACCTTC	CASSVSNYGYTF
TRBV6-6	TRBJ2-7	TRBD2	NA	TGTGCCAGCAGGCGATCCCAGACTAGCGGGAGTGGGTACGAGCAGTACTTC	CASRRSQTSGSGYEQYF
TRBV9	TRBJ1-4	TRBD1	many	TGTGCCAGCAGCGTGCGGGACAGGGGTGAAAAACTGTTTTTT	CASSVRDRGEKLFF
TRBV4-1	TRBJ2-1	TRBD2	few	TGCGCCAGCAGCCAAGGGGGGACTAGCAAGAGCTCCTACAATGAGCAGTTCTTC	CASSQGGTSKSSYNEQFF
TRBV12-3/TRBV12-4	TRBJ1-6	NA	NA	TGTGCCAGCAGTTTGATTGGGGGCCACGTCCACTTT	CASSLIGGHVHF
TRBV28	TRBJ1-1	NA	NA	TGTGCCAGCAGTTTGGACGGGATTCAAGGCACTGAAGCTTTCTTT	CASSLDGIQGTEAFF
TRBV5-1	TRBJ1-2	NA	NA	TGCGCCAGCAGCTTGGCCCCAGGGGTGGGCTATGGCTACACCTTC	CASSLAPGVGYGYTF
TRBV18	TRBJ2-2	NA	NA	TGTGCCAGCTCATATGACCGTTCAGGGCCGAACACCGGGGAGCTGTTTTTT	CASSYDRSGPNTGELFF
TRBV6-5	TRBJ1-6	TRBD1	NA	TGTGCCAGCGGTTCCGGGACAGGGGGCTCACCCCTCCACTTT	CASGSGTGGSPLHF
TRBV5-4	TRBJ1-5	TRBD1	NA	TGTGCCAGCAGCCTAGGGGGGGACAGGAAATATCAGCCCCAGCATTTT	CASSLGGDRKYQPQHF
TRBV7-2	TRBJ1-3	NA	NA	TGTGCCAGCAGCTTAGAGATCCGGGGGTCTGGAAACACCATATATTTT	CASSLEIRGSGNTIYF
TRBV5-6	TRBJ1-1	NA	few	TGTGCCAGCAGCCTCGACTCTGAAGCTTTCTTT	CASSLDSEAFF
TRBV4-3	TRBJ2-3	NA	NA	TGCGCCAGCAGCCAAGCCCCACAGCGGAGCACAGATACGCAGTATTTT	CASSQAPQRSTDTQYF
TRBV7-2	TRBJ1-2	NA	NA	TGTGCCAGCAGCTTAGGGGTGGGGGGAGACTATGGCTACACCTTC	CASSLGVGGDYGYTF
TRBV6-5	TRBJ1-1	NA	NA	TGTGCGTCGGATAGGCCGAGGACTGAAGCTTTCTTT	CASDRPRTEAFF
TRBV7-3	TRBJ2-6	TRBD1	few	TGTGCCAGCAGTCAAGACAGGGTAGTCGGTGGGGCCAACGTCCTGACTTTC	CASSQDRVVGGANVLTF
TRBV6-5	TRBJ2-7	TRBD1	NA	TGTGCCAGCAGCCGACAGGGGCTATCCTACGAGCAGTACTTC	CASSRQGLSYEQYF
TRBV20-1	TRBJ2-1	TRBD2	NA	TGCAGTGCTAGTTTAGCGGGTGGGACTAGCGGACTCTACAATGAGCAGTTCTTC	CSASLAGGTSGLYNEQFF
TRBV6-6	TRBJ1-1	TRBD1	NA	TGTGCCACCCGACAGGGGGCGAACACTGAAGCTTTCTTT	CATRQGANTEAFF
TRBV5-6	TRBJ1-6	NA	NA	TGTGCCAGCAGCTTGAGAGGTGGTCGGGGGATGGGTTCACCCCTCCACTTT	CASSLRGGRGMGSPLHF
TRBV29-1	TRBJ1-1	NA	NA	TGCAGCGTTGAAGATTCCGGCGGTTACACTGAAGCTTTCTTT	CSVEDSGGYTEAFF
TRBV5-8	TRBJ1-1	NA	NA	TGTGCCAGCACCCGGAGAGGGCCTTACACTGAAGCTTTCTTT	CASTRRGPYTEAFF
TRBV6-2/TRBV6-3	TRBJ1-2	TRBD1	NA	TGTGCCAGCAGTTACCGCCGGACAGGGAGGTATGGCTACACCTTC	CASSYRRTGRYGYTF
TRBV3-1/TRBV3-2	TRBJ2-1	TRBD2	NA	TGTGCCAGCAGCCAAGCGGGGCTAGCGGGACTGTTTGAGCAGTTCTTC	CASSQAGLAGLFEQFF
TRBV6-2/TRBV6-3	TRBJ2-1	TRBD2	NA	TGTGCCAGCAGTTATGCCCCTAGCGGGGGGGCCGATGAGCAGTTCTTC	CASSYAPSGGADEQFF
TRBV7-9	TRBJ1-1	NA	NA	TGTGCCAGCAGCTTAGAGGGGGGGTATACTGAAGCTTTCTTT	CASSLEGGYTEAFF
TRBV11-3	TRBJ1-1	NA	NA	TGTGCCAGCAGCTTACGGGGGTACACTGAAGCTTTCTTT	CASSLRGYTEAFF
TRBV28	TRBJ2-4	NA	NA	TGTGCCAGCAGTTTATACGAGGGCAGGGGCAATGTCAAAAACATTCAGTACTTC	CASSLYEGRGNVKNIQYF
TRBV7-7	TRBJ2-1	TRBD1	NA	TGTGCCAGCAGCCGGATATTTGGGGGGACAGGGGCGGGCAATGAGCAGTTCTTC	CASSRIFGGTGAGNEQFF
TRBV6-2/TRBV6-3	TRBJ2-1	TRBD2	NA	TGTGCCAGCAGTTACTCCAGGCCGACTAGCGGGAAGGATGGTGAGCAGTTCTTC	CASSYSRPTSGKDGEQFF
TRBV12-3/TRBV12-4	TRBJ1-1	NA	NA	TGTGCCAGCAGTTTCCAGGGAAACACTGAAGCTTTCTTT	CASSFQGNTEAFF
TRBV5-6	TRBJ2-5	NA	NA	TGTGCCAGCAGCTTGGCGTACCAAGAGACCCAGTACTTC	CASSLAYQETQYF
TRBV27	TRBJ2-7	NA	NA	TGTGCCAGCAGTCCCTACGGGAGATCCTACGAGCAGTACTTC	CASSPYGRSYEQYF
TRBV18	TRBJ2-2	TRBD1	NA	TGTGCCAGCTCACTCCAGGACAGGACCGCGAACACCGGGGAGCTGTTTTTT	CASSLQDRTANTGELFF
TRBV11-2	TRBJ2-5	TRBD2	few	TGTGCCAGCAGCTATTCTAGCGGGAGGGGAGAGACCCAGTACTTC	CASSYSSGRGETQYF
TRBV28	TRBJ2-6	NA	NA	TGTGCCAGCAGTTTCGCGGACAGTCTGACTTTC	CASSFADSLTF
TRBV27	TRBJ1-2	TRBD1	NA	TGTGCCAGCAGGACTATTCCAAACAGGGGGCGGGGTGGCTACACCTTC	CASRTIPNRGRGGYTF
TRBV6-5	TRBJ1-1	NA	NA	TGTGCCAGCAGTTTCCCGGGGGGCGGCACTGAAGCTTTCTTT	CASSFPGGGTEAFF
TRBV3-1/TRBV3-2	TRBJ2-7	NA	NA	TGTGCCAGCAGCCGCCGAGATGGGAGCGGCAGCTCCTACGAGCAGTACTTC	CASSRRDGSGSSYEQYF
TRBV15	TRBJ1-5	NA	NA	TGTGCCACCAGCAGAGGGGGGGAGATAGGCAATCAGCCCCAGCATTTT	CATSRGGEIGNQPQHF
TRBV19	TRBJ2-2	NA	NA	TGTGCCAGTAGTATAGGCGCCTGGAACACCGGGGAGCTGTTTTTT	CASSIGAWNTGELFF
TRBV3-1/TRBV3-2	TRBJ2-7	NA	NA	TGTGCCAGCAGCCAGGGGGCTTACGAGCAGTACTTC	CASSQGAYEQYF
TRBV19	TRBJ2-2	NA	once	TGTGCCAGTAGTATACGTGCCTCTGGCAGTATAAACACCGGGGAGCTGTTTTTT	CASSIRASGSINTGELFF
TRBV28	TRBJ2-7	TRBD2	NA	TGTGCCAGCAGTAGGACTAGCGGTGTCTACGAGCAGTACTTC	CASSRTSGVYEQYF